The 17 T cell receptor beta chains presented below share a single source sample, sequenced in a study of pediatric ulcerative colitis. Produced via immunoSEQ multiplex PCR; TCRdb's table is partial and in-frame only. The table includes around 64,000 clones, 70% to 85% detected once. Sequencing input: blood. The receptors derive from a boy aged 10-17 years with moderate ulcerative colitis.

The gene calls are TRBV25-1 and TRBJ2-1, with D possibly matching TRBD1 (5 bases). V lost 2 bases, J lost 5 bases, and 19 bases lay in between. This CDR3 is 17 amino acids long. Germline V gene lookup returns CDR1 MGHDK and CDR2 SYGVNS. This CDR3 reads CASSEEVQETEDNEQFF. The CDR3, as DNA: TGTGCCAGCAGTGAAGAAGTACAGGAGACCGAAGACAATGAGCAGTTCTTC.

This clone has just one count. The J gene is TRBJ2-1, the V gene TRBV7-9; TRBD2 matches at 8 bases. V shed 9 bases, J shed 4 bases, and the junction held 5 bases outside the gene matches. The CDR3 runs 13 residues. Germline CDR1 is SEHNR and CDR2 is FQNEAQ (reference sequence). The CDR3 reads CASDIAGYNEQFF. CDR3 nucleotides: TGTGCCAGTGATATAGCGGGATACAATGAGCAGTTCTTC.

The gene calls are TRBV30 and TRBJ2-7; D might be TRBD1 (6 bases). V was cut by 5 bases and J by 2 bases, with 10 bases left in between. Germline assignment: CDR1 GTSNPN and CDR2 SVGIG (reference sequence). The CDR3 is made up of 12 amino acids. CDR3 protein: CAWRGQAYEQYF. CDR3 bases: TGTGCCTGGCGGGGACAAGCCTACGAGCAGTACTTC.

The rearrangement joins TRBV4-2 to TRBJ1-5; unclear D gene. Germline V CDR1 and CDR2: LGHNA, YNFKEQ. This CDR3 contains 13 residues. V was shortened by 0 bases and J by 7 bases, with 7 bases between the two germline ends. CDR3 sequence: CASSQEWEQPQHF. The CDR3 DNA reads as TGTGCCAGCAGCCAAGAATGGGAGCAGCCCCAGCATTTT.

The chain employs TRBV5-1 and TRBJ1-5, with 10 nucleotides matching TRBD1. CDR3 length: 14 residues. Per the germline V gene, CDR1 is SGHRS and CDR2 is YFSETQ. Unmatched junction bases numbered 3, after V lost 4 bases and J lost 5 bases. The CDR3 protein is CASSPDRGDQPQHF. The CDR3 DNA reads TGCGCCAGCAGCCCGGACAGGGGGGATCAGCCCCAGCATTTT.

This chain connects TRBV7-9 to TRBJ1-5; D is perhaps TRBD1 (6 bases). This CDR3 contains 14 residues. Germline CDR1 and CDR2: SEHNR and FQNEAQ (reference sequence). Trimming shortened V by 5 bases and J by 0 bases, and 8 bases separated the two germline ends. The CDR3 bases are TGTGCCAGCAGCACACAGGGTAGCAATCAGCCCCAGCATTTT. This encodes CASSTQGSNQPQHF.

The chain uses TRBV5-6 and TRBJ2-1; possibly TRBD1 for D (6 bases). The germline CDR1 and CDR2 sequences are SGHDT and YYEEEE. Trimming cost V 3 bases and J 6 bases, with 25 bases left between them. There are 18 residues in the CDR3. The CDR3 spells CASSSIQQGHPKGNEQFF. The CDR3 nucleotides read TGTGCCAGCAGCTCGATTCAACAGGGACACCCGAAGGGCAATGAGCAGTTCTTC.

This clone was seen once. The chain combines TRBV2 with TRBJ2-6; perhaps TRBD1 as D (5 bases). There are 16 residues in the CDR3. V was pared by 10 bases and J by 0 bases, with 16 bases between. Germline assignment: CDR1 SNHLY and CDR2 FYNNEI. The CDR3 region has the DNA TGTGCCACCCTAAAGACAGCGAGCTCTGGGGCCAACGTCCTGACTTTC. Protein product: CATLKTASSGANVLTF. Drawing the rest from reference TRBV2 and TRBJ2-6, the complete variable domain is EPEVTQTPSHQVTQMGQEVILRCVPISNHLYFYWYRQILGQKVEFLVSFYNNEISEKSEIFDDQFSVERPDGSNFTLKIRSTKLEDSAMYFCATLKTASSGANVLTFGAGSRLTVL.

The V call is TRBV5-1, the J call TRBJ1-1; D is undetermined. Germline CDR1 and CDR2: SGHRS and YFSETQ. This CDR3 is built from 16 residues. Trimming left V 0 bases short and J 2 bases short, with 14 bases between. The CDR3 region has the DNA TGCGCCAGCAGCTTGGCCTTAAGGGCTGAAAACACTGAAGCTTTCTTT. Translation: CASSLALRAENTEAFF.

CDR3 sequence reads: CATSRGTGRGQPQHF. Here the CDR3 DNA reads TGTGCCACCAGCAGAGGGACAGGTAGGGGACAGCCCCAGCATTTT. The rearrangement links TRBV15 to TRBJ1-5, with TRBD1 matching over 7 bases. Germline values: CDR1 LNHNV, CDR2 YYDKDF (reference sequence). The ends lost 1 base at V and 7 bases at J; junction bases unmatched: 7. This CDR3 spans 15 amino acids.

This chain connects TRBV27 to TRBJ2-3; 7 bases are shared with TRBD1. The CDR3 totals 16 residues. Germline V gene sequence: CDR1 MNHEY, CDR2 SMNVEV (reference sequence). The trim removed 5 bases at V and 0 bases at J, leaving 8 bases unmatched. CDR3 nucleotide sequence: TGTGCCAGCAGTACCCTAGGACAGGACAGCACAGATACGCAGTATTTT. Translation gives CASSTLGQDSTDTQYF.

The chain couples TRBV14 to TRBJ2-7; no clear D gene. Trimming stripped 4 bases from V and 5 bases from J, with 15 bases between. Germline lookup yields CDR1 SGHDN and CDR2 FVKESK. The CDR3 spans 14 residues. The CDR3 DNA follows: TGTGCCAGCAGCCGATGGGAAGACTCGGACGAGCAGTACTTC. Translating it yields CASSRWEDSDEQYF.

This CDR3 is CAWSRTTTNEKLFF. DNA of the CDR3: TGTGCCTGGAGTCGGACAACAACTAATGAAAAACTGTTTTTT. The V and J genes are TRBV30 and TRBJ1-4; possibly TRBD1 for D (5 bases). Germline lookup yields CDR1 GTSNPN and CDR2 SVGIG (reference sequence). This CDR3 region has 14 residues. V was shortened by 2 bases and J by 0 bases, with 7 bases between the two germline ends.

The table lists this clone with a few counts. This chain joins TRBV5-1 and TRBJ1-1; D gene unclear. Trimming took 2 bases from V and 1 from J, leaving 9 bases between them. The CDR3 has 14 residues. CDR1 and CDR2 from the germline V gene are SGHRS and YFSETQ. The CDR3 spells CASSFRVSNTEAFF. Here the CDR3 DNA reads TGCGCCAGCAGCTTTCGGGTGTCGAACACTGAAGCTTTCTTT.

The V call is TRBV21-1, the J call TRBJ1-2. TRBV21-1 is a pseudogene. CDR3 size: 15 residues. In nucleotides, the CDR3 is TGTGCCAGCAGCAAAGATATGCCGGATACCTATGGCTACACCTTC. As protein: CASSKDMPDTYGYTF.

This chain joins TRBV7-6 and TRBJ1-1; D is uncertain. The length of the CDR3 is 15 residues. Per the germline V gene, CDR1 is SGHVS and CDR2 is FNYEAQ. The ends were cut back, 5 bases at V and 0 bases at J, with 13 bases in the middle. The CDR3 coding sequence is TGTGCCAGCAGCGACCCAGACGGACTGAACACTGAAGCTTTCTTT. Its translation: CASSDPDGLNTEAFF.

V gene TRBV20-1 combines with J gene TRBJ2-3; 8 nucleotides agree with TRBD2. CDR3 size: 11 residues. Germline CDR1 is DFQATT and CDR2 is SNEGSKA (reference sequence). The trim removed 7 bases at V and 6 bases at J, leaving 3 bases unmatched. CDR3 sequence: CSGGRQDTQYF. CDR3 in DNA: TGCAGTGGCGGGAGGCAGGATACGCAGTATTTT.